This is a list of T cell receptor beta chains from one sample in a study of CD8 T cells in Susac syndrome. TCRdb redid the calling of the immunoSEQ multiplex PCR reads with MiXCR, one entry per CDR3 protein. The sample carries 110,000 to 150,000 distinct CDR3 sequences, around 95% recorded once. Sequencing input: CD4+ T cells from PBMCs. The receptors shown here come from a human donor with Susac syndrome. The CDR3 runs from the conserved cysteine through the conserved F or W. The D gene is left open where the match is weak. Part of the rows lack a size; the others show once, few, many or a class for expanded clones.

CDR3 DNA,CDR3 protein,clone size,V gene,D gene,J gene
TGTGCCAGCAGCGAGACGGGACTAGCGGGAATATCCTACGAGCAGTACTTC,CASSETGLAGISYEQYF,NA,TRBV28,TRBD2,TRBJ2-7
TGTGCCACCAGCAGAGATTCGAAGGCTGAAGCTTTCTTT,CATSRDSKAEAFF,once,TRBV15,NA,TRBJ1-1
TGTGCCAGCAGCTGGGGCTCTAGCGGGGGCCAAGAGACCCAGTACTTC,CASSWGSSGGQETQYF,NA,TRBV7-7,TRBD2,TRBJ2-5
TGTGCCAGCAGCTCGAATCTGGGGATCCGGGGGCCCCTCCACTTT,CASSSNLGIRGPLHF,NA,TRBV5-6,NA,TRBJ1-6
TGCAGTGCCCTCAAAGGGGCCCTGAACACCGGGGAGCTGTTTTTT,CSALKGALNTGELFF,NA,TRBV20-1,NA,TRBJ2-2
TGCAGTGCGGTGGATCAGGCAGGGTCCTACAATGAGCAGTTCTTC,CSAVDQAGSYNEQFF,NA,TRBV20-1,NA,TRBJ2-1
TGTGCCAGCAAGGGGCTCAATGAGCAGTTCTTC,CASKGLNEQFF,NA,TRBV6-6,NA,TRBJ2-1
TGTGCCAGCAGCCAAGGACTACGGAACACTGAAGCTTTCTTT,CASSQGLRNTEAFF,NA,TRBV14,NA,TRBJ1-1
TGCGCCAGCAGCTTGTCTCAGAACACAGATACGCAGTATTTT,CASSLSQNTDTQYF,NA,TRBV5-1,NA,TRBJ2-3
TGCAGTGCTAGTCCGGGGGGCGCTAAAGAGCAGTACTTC,CSASPGGAKEQYF,once,TRBV20-1,NA,TRBJ2-7
TGCAGTGCTCGCTGGGGACAGGTGAACACTGAAGCTTTCTTT,CSARWGQVNTEAFF,NA,TRBV20-1,TRBD1,TRBJ1-1
TGCAGCGCAAGCATACGGGGGAGTGGGTATTTT,CSASIRGSGYF,NA,TRBV29-1,NA,TRBJ2-3
TGTGCCAGCAGTGGGGCACCGAACACTGAAGCTTTCTTT,CASSGAPNTEAFF,NA,TRBV2,NA,TRBJ1-1
TGCGCCAGCAGCCCGGACAGGATGAACACTGAAGCTTTCTTT,CASSPDRMNTEAFF,NA,TRBV5-1,TRBD1,TRBJ1-1
TGTGCCAGCAAACTAGGTGCGGCTGATGGCTACACCTTC,CASKLGAADGYTF,NA,TRBV7-2,NA,TRBJ1-2
TGTGCCAGCAGCCCCTGGGAGGGGGCACGGACTGAAGCTTTCTTT,CASSPWEGARTEAFF,NA,TRBV3-1,TRBD1,TRBJ1-1
TGTGCCTGGAGTGTAAAAGGGGAGGTGGAAGGCTACACCTTC,CAWSVKGEVEGYTF,NA,TRBV30,NA,TRBJ1-2
TGTGCCAGCAGCGTAGCGATACTAGCGGGAGTGCAAGCCTACAATGAGCAGTTCTTC,CASSVAILAGVQAYNEQFF,NA,TRBV9,TRBD2,TRBJ2-1
TGTGCCAGCTCACACGGAAATCAGCCCCAGCATTTT,CASSHGNQPQHF,few,TRBV18,NA,TRBJ1-5
TGTGCCAGCAGCCTCGTACTAGCGGGAGTGAAAGAGACCCAGTACTTC,CASSLVLAGVKETQYF,NA,TRBV14,TRBD2,TRBJ2-5
TGCGCCAGCAGCGCCCCCGGGACAGGCTATGGCTACACCTTC,CASSAPGTGYGYTF,NA,TRBV5-1,TRBD1,TRBJ1-2
TGTGCCAGCGGGTCTCCCTATGGCTACACCTTC,CASGSPYGYTF,NA,TRBV3-1,NA,TRBJ1-2
TGTGCCAGCAGTTTGGGACAACAGGGGAACTATGGCTACACCTTC,CASSLGQQGNYGYTF,NA,TRBV28,TRBD1,TRBJ1-2
TGTGCCAGCAGTGAATCGCATCGGCTAGCGGCGTCCTACAATGAGCAGTTCTTC,CASSESHRLAASYNEQFF,NA,TRBV25-1,TRBD2,TRBJ2-1
TGCGCCAAAGGACAGGGGGCTTTCAATGAGCAGTTCTTC,CAKGQGAFNEQFF,NA,TRBV23-1,TRBD1,TRBJ2-1
TGTGCCAGCAGGGAGGGGGCTAGCTCTAGCCAAGAGACCCAGTACTTC,CASREGASSSQETQYF,NA,TRBV6-1,NA,TRBJ2-5
TGTGCCAGCAGTTACTCGATATACGGGCGGGATACGCAGTATTTT,CASSYSIYGRDTQYF,NA,TRBV6-5,NA,TRBJ2-3
TGTGCCAGCAGCCAAGACGGGACGGGAGTCTCTGGGGCCAACGTCCTGACTTTC,CASSQDGTGVSGANVLTF,NA,TRBV3-1,NA,TRBJ2-6
TGTGCCACCAGTGAGGGGACAGTCTTCGGTGGCTACACCTTC,CATSEGTVFGGYTF,NA,TRBV24-1,TRBD1,TRBJ1-2
TGCGCCAGCAGGCTCCAGGGGGCTTTGGAAAAACTGTTTTTT,CASRLQGALEKLFF,once,TRBV5-1,TRBD1,TRBJ1-4
TGTGCCAGCAGCTTAGAGGTCTATGGCTACACCTTC,CASSLEVYGYTF,NA,TRBV7-9,NA,TRBJ1-2
TGTGCCAGCAGTGGGGGCAATGAGCAGTTCTTC,CASSGGNEQFF,NA,TRBV2,NA,TRBJ2-1
TGTGCCAGCAGTTTGGAGGCCTACGAGCAGTACTTC,CASSLEAYEQYF,NA,TRBV2,NA,TRBJ2-7
TGTGCCAGCAGGCCCCGGCCTGTAGCCAAAAACATTCAGTACTTC,CASRPRPVAKNIQYF,NA,TRBV6-5,NA,TRBJ2-4
TGTGCCAGCAGTTACAACCCAACAGGGGAGACCCAGTACTTC,CASSYNPTGETQYF,NA,TRBV6-5,NA,TRBJ2-5
TGCAGTGCCCTAACGGGGGCCGAAGCTTTCTTT,CSALTGAEAFF,NA,TRBV20-1,NA,TRBJ1-1
TGTGCCAGCAGCAAATGGGACAGGGGATCGGAGACCCAGTACTTC,CASSKWDRGSETQYF,once,TRBV21-1,NA,TRBJ2-5
TGTGCCACCAGCAGAACGGGGGGGGAGCCCCAGCATTTT,CATSRTGGEPQHF,NA,TRBV15,NA,TRBJ1-5
TGCAGCGTTGAAGTGGAATCGTCCTACACGTGGGGGAACGAGCAGTACTTC,CSVEVESSYTWGNEQYF,NA,TRBV29-1,NA,TRBJ2-7
TGTGCCAGCAGCCAGAGTTTGACAGATACGCAGTATTTT,CASSQSLTDTQYF,NA,TRBV3-1,NA,TRBJ2-3
TGTGCCAGCAGCCAAAGGGGGGCTCAAGAGACCCAGTACTTC,CASSQRGAQETQYF,NA,TRBV3-1,NA,TRBJ2-5
TGCAGCGTTATCCAGGGTTGGAATGAGCAGTTCTTC,CSVIQGWNEQFF,once,TRBV29-1,NA,TRBJ2-1